This T cell receptor beta chain was profiled in a study of cytomegalovirus exposure and HLA in healthy donors. TCRdb's copy holds only in-frame clones and misses some; the assay was immunoSEQ multiplex PCR. The table lists roughly 240,000 clones, 87% of them singletons. Germline V CDR1 and CDR2: MNHEY, SVGAGI. The length of the CDR3 is 12 residues. Trimming removed 6 bases from V and 8 bases from J; junction bases left unmatched: 6. It was the roughly 120-subject validation cohort, separate from the approximately 670-subject first cohort, to which the donors belonged. Concerning this clone itself: Antigen: not known.

Whole-study findings and limits: The listing of 150 to 200 TCR beta chains classed them as cytomegalovirus-associated.

The sample taken for sequencing was PBMCs. The V call is TRBV6-5, the J call TRBJ2-7; 8 nucleotides align to TRBD1. This clonotype originated in a man between 18 and 35 years old in good health and CMV-seronegative. The CDR3 nucleotides are TGTGCCAGCAGCTTGGACAGGGATAAGCAGTACTTC. Its translation is CASSLDRDKQYF.